This T cell receptor beta chain is drawn from a study of glioma-infiltrating T cells after dendritic cell vaccination. In the study overall: Dendritic cell vaccine was injected intradermally three times, biweekly.

The ends lost 5 bases at V and 8 bases at J; junction bases unmatched: 3. CDR3 length: 12 residues. The germline V gene encodes CDR1 MNHNS and CDR2 SASEGT. Time point reported: after dendritic cell vaccination, including at tumor progression/relapse. Fresh-frozen tumor tissue and more than two years of survival data were available for all. PBMC sampling occurred before vaccination, two weeks after the third dose, and at progression. Generated by immunoSEQ multiplex PCR, the TCRdb table keeps only in-frame clones and is missing some. This sample has approximately 85,000 clones, with approximately 81% found just once.

The sequencing here drew on blood, taken after dendritic cell vaccination. The chain joins TRBV6-1 to TRBJ1-2; TRBD1 agrees at 9 bases. This TCR came from a human donor with glioblastoma. The CDR3 is CASSRTGDGYTF. In DNA form, the CDR3 reads TGTGCCAGCAGTCGGACAGGGGACGGCTACACCTTC.